This TCR beta chain was sequenced for a study of T cells in Graves' hyperthyroidism and ophthalmopathy. Study-level points and caveats: Ophthalmopathy, as predicted by the model, came a median 6.5 months after the prediction.

Lactation, pregnancy, other autoimmune disease or uncontrolled infection led to exclusion of patients. Deletions cut 0 bases from V and 7 bases from J, with 10 bases between. The CDR3 sequence is 14 residues long. The germline CDR1 and CDR2 sequences are MNHNS and SASEGT. RNA transcripts yielded amplified TCR beta CDR3 regions. A first-round RT-PCR of the TCR CDR3 used the HTBI primer set. One entry per CDR3 protein, called by TCRdb with MiXCR from the multiplex PCR reads. The sample holds 600,000 to 650,000 distinct CDR3 sequences; 15% to 20% are singletons and the top ten take less than 4.5%. A word on this clonotype: The antigen is not known.

The material sequenced was blood. V gene TRBV6-1 combines with J gene TRBJ1-5, with no clear D. This TCR was sampled from a woman aged 25 to 39 with Graves' hyperthyroidism. The CDR3 DNA follows: TGTGCCAGCAGTGAAGCAAGGGAAAACCAGCCCCAGCATTTT. Protein sequence: CASSEARENQPQHF.